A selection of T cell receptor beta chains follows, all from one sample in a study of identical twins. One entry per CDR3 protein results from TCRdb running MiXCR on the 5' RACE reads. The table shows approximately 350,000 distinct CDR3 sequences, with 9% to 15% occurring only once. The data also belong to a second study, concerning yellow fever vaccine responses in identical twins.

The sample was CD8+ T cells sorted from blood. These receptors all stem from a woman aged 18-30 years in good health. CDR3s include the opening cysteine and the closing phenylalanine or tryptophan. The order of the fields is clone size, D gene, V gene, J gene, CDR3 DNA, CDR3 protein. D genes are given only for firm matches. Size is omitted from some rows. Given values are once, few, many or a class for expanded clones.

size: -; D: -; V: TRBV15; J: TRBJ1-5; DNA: TGTGCCACCAGCAGTGGGGGGGCAGGACAGCCCCAGCATTTT; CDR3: CATSSGGAGQPQHF
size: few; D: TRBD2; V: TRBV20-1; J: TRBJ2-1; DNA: TGCAGTGCTAGAGACCCCGGACTAGCGGGAAGGGGCAATGAGCAGTTCTTC; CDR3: CSARDPGLAGRGNEQFF
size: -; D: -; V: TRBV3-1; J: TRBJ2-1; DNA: TGTGCCAGCAGCCAAAACCTCCTCCATGAGCAGTTCTTC; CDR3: CASSQNLLHEQFF
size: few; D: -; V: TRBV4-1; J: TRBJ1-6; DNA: TGCGCCAGCAGCCAAGACCCGTCGTTGGGGTATAATTCACCCCTCCACTTT; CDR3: CASSQDPSLGYNSPLHF
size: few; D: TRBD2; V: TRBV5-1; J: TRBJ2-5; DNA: TGCGCCAGCAGCTTGGTACCTAGCGGGAGGTATGAGACCCAGTACTTC; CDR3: CASSLVPSGRYETQYF
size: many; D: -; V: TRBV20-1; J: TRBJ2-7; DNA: TGCAGTGCTAGAGATGGGGTAGCCAACTACGAGCAGTACTTC; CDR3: CSARDGVANYEQYF
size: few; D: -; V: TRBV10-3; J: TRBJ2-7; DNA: TGTGCCATCAGTGAGTCGGAGGGGGTTACCTACGAGCAGTACTTC; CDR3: CAISESEGVTYEQYF
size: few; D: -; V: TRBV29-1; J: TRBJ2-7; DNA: TGCAGCGTTGAATCGCCAGGGAGCTCCTACGAGCAGTACTTC; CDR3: CSVESPGSSYEQYF
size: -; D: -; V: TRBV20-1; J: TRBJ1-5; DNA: TGCAGTGCTACGCAAGGGGATCAGCCCCAGCATTTT; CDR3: CSATQGDQPQHF
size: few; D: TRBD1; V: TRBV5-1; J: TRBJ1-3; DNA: TGCGCCAGCAGCCTATCGGGACAGCGAAACACCATATATTTT; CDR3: CASSLSGQRNTIYF
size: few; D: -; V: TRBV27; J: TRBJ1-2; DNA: TGTGCCAGCAGTTTCGATGGAACGATGGGCAATGGCTACACCTTC; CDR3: CASSFDGTMGNGYTF
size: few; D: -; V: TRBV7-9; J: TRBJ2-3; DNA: TGTGCCAGCAGCTTACCCGGAGGCAGGACCCGCACAGATACGCAGTATTTT; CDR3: CASSLPGGRTRTDTQYF
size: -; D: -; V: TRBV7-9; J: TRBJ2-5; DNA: TGTGCCAGCATGCACGGACAAGAGACCCAGTACTTC; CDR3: CASMHGQETQYF
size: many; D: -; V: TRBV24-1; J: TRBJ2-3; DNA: TGTGCCACCAGTGGAGTCAGTCTCAAAACAGATACGCAGTATTTT; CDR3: CATSGVSLKTDTQYF
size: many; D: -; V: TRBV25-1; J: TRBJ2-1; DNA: TGTGCCAGCAGTGAATTGGGGGGGCTGTACAATGAGCAGTTCTTC; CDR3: CASSELGGLYNEQFF
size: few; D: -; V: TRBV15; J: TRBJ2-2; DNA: TGTGCCACCAGCAGTACAGCCAGCACCGGGGAGCTGTTTTTT; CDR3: CATSSTASTGELFF
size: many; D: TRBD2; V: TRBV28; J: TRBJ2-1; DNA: TGTGCCAGCAGTTTATTACTAGCGGGAACTGGAGGGAATGAGCAGTTCTTC; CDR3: CASSLLLAGTGGNEQFF
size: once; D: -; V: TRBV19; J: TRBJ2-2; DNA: TGTGCCAGTAGTATCATTAGCAACACCGGGGAGCTGTTTTTT; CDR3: CASSIISNTGELFF
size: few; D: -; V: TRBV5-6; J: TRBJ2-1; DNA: TGTGCCAGCAGCTTGATGTCGGCAGTTAATGAGCAGTTCTTC; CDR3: CASSLMSAVNEQFF
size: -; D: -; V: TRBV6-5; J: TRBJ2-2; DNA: TGTGCCAGCAGTTGGGGCCCAATCACCGGGGAGCTGTTTTTT; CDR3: CASSWGPITGELFF
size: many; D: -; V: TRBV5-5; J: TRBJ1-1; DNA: TGTGCCAGCAGCTTGTTCCAGGAGAACACTGAAGCTTTCTTT; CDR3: CASSLFQENTEAFF
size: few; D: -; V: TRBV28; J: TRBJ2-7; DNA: TGTGCCAGCAGTTCCCCGGGACACAACTCCTACGAGCAGTACTTC; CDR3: CASSSPGHNSYEQYF
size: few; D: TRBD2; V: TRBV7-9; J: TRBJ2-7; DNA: TGTGCCAGCAGCTTAGCCCCTTCCGGGGGGAGGGTCGAGCAGTACTTC; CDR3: CASSLAPSGGRVEQYF
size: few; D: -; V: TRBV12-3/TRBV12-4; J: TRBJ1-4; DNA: TGTGCCAGCAGTTTAGCCCGGGACGCTCGGGAAGGGCTGTTTTTT; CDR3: CASSLARDAREGLFF
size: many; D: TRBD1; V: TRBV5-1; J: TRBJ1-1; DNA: TGCGCCAGCAGCTTGGGGACAGGGGTTTTAGAAGCTTTCTTT; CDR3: CASSLGTGVLEAFF
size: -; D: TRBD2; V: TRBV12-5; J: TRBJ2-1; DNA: TGTGCTAGTGGCCAAAGCGGGGGGGCCTTCTCCAATGAGCAGTTCTTC; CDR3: CASGQSGGAFSNEQFF
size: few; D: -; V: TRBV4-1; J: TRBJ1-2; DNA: TGCGCCAGCAGCCAAGATCATGGGGGGATCTATGGCTACACCTTC; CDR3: CASSQDHGGIYGYTF
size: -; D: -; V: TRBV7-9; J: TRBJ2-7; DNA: TGTGCCAGCAGCCCCACCTCGGGGCCCAGCAGCTCCTACGAGCAGTACTTC; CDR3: CASSPTSGPSSSYEQYF
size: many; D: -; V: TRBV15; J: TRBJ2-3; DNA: TGTGCCACCAGCAGAGGTGGGAGCACAGATACGCAGTATTTT; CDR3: CATSRGGSTDTQYF
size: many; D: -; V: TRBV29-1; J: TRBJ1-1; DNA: TGCAGCGCCGAGGACCTGGGAGCTTTCTTT; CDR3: CSAEDLGAFF
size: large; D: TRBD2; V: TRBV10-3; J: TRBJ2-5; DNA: TGTGCCATCCTCGACCCAACTAGCGGGGGGCCCTTAAAAGAGACCCAGTACTTC; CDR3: CAILDPTSGGPLKETQYF
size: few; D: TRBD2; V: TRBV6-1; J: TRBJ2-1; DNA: TGTGCCAGCAGTCGGACTAGCGGGCCTCACTCCTACAATGAGCAGTTCTTC; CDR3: CASSRTSGPHSYNEQFF
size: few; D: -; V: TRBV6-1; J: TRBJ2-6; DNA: TGTGCCAGCGGGAGCGGAGGGGCCAACGTCCTGACTTTC; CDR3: CASGSGGANVLTF
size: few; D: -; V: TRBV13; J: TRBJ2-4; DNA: TGTGCCAGCAGCCCTATAGCCGAAAACATTCAGTACTTC; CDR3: CASSPIAENIQYF
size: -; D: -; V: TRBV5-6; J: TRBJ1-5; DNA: TGTGCCAGCAGCTACGGGGGGGAGGGCTGGCAGCCCCAGCATTTT; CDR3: CASSYGGEGWQPQHF
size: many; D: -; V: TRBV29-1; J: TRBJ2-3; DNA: TGCAGCGCTCGTGGGGGCACAGATACGCAGTATTTT; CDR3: CSARGGTDTQYF
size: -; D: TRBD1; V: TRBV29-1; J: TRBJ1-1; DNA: TGCAGCGTCGCCGATACAGGGGGCCCAGCGAACACTGAAGCTTTCTTT; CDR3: CSVADTGGPANTEAFF
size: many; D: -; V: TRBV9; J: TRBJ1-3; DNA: TGTGCCAGCAGCCCTAGTGGGGGGTTTGGAAACACCATATATTTT; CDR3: CASSPSGGFGNTIYF
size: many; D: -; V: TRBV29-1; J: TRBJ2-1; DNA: TGCAGCGTTGAAGTTGGCAGGATCAATGAGCAGTTCTTC; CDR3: CSVEVGRINEQFF
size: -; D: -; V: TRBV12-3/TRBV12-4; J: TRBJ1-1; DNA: TGTGCCAGCAGTTTACGGGGGAGGGGCACTGAAGCTTTCTTT; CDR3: CASSLRGRGTEAFF
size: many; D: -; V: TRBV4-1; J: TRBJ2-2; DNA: TGCGCCAGCAGCCAAGATCGAAGATCGGGGGAGCTGTTTTTT; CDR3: CASSQDRRSGELFF
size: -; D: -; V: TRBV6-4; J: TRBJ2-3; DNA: TGTGCCAGCAGTTCCGGGGGAATAGATACGCAGTATTTT; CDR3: CASSSGGIDTQYF
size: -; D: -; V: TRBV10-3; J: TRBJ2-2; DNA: TGTGCCATCAGTGATCCCCTTGGGTACGGGGAGCTGTTTTTT; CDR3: CAISDPLGYGELFF
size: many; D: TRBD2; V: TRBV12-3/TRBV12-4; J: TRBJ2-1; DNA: TGTGCCAGCAGTTTCCCTAGCGGGAGATACAATGAGCAGTTCTTC; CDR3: CASSFPSGRYNEQFF
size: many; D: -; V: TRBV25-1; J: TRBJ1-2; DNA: TGTGCCAGCCCCGAGGGGAGGGTTGGGTATGGCTACACCTTC; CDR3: CASPEGRVGYGYTF
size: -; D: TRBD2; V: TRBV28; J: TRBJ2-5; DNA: TGTGCCAGCAGTTGGGTAGCGGGAGTGATTGAGACCCAGTACTTC; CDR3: CASSWVAGVIETQYF
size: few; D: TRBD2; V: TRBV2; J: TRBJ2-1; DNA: TGTGCCAGCAGGCGGGGGGGCGCTGAGCAGTTCTTC; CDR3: CASRRGGAEQFF
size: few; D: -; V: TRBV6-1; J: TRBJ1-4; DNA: TGTGCCAGCAGGGAAGTGACAGGACCTAATGAAAAACTGTTTTTT; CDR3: CASREVTGPNEKLFF
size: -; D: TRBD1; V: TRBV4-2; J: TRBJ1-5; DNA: TGTGCCAGCAGCCAAGAAGACAGGGGGAATCAGCCCCAGCATTTT; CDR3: CASSQEDRGNQPQHF
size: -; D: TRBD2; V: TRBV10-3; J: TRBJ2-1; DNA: TGTGCCATCAGTGAGTCACTAGCGGGGACGGGTGATGAGCAGTTCTTC; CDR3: CAISESLAGTGDEQFF
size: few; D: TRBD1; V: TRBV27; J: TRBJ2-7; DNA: TGTGCCAGCAGTACCCGACAGGGAATCTACGAGCAGTACTTC; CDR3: CASSTRQGIYEQYF
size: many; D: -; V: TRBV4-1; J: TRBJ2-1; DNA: TGCGCCAGCAGCCAAGAACTTAGCTCCTACAATGAGCAGTTCTTC; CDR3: CASSQELSSYNEQFF
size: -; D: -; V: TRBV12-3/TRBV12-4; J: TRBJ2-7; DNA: TGTGCCAGCAGTTTATTAAACCCCTACGAGCAGTACTTC; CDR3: CASSLLNPYEQYF
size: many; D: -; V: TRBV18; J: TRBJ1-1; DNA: TGTGCCAGCTCACCGTCCCTAGGCACTGAAGCTTTCTTT; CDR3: CASSPSLGTEAFF
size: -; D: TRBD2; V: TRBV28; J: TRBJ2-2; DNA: TGTGCCAGCAGTTTCTGGACTAGCGCCGGGGAGCTGTTTTTT; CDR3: CASSFWTSAGELFF
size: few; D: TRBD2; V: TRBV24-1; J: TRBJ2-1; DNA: TGTGCCACCAGTGACGGGACTAGCGGATACAATGAGCAGTTCTTC; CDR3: CATSDGTSGYNEQFF
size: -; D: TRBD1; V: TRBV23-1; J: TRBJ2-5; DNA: TGCGCCAGCTCCTCAGGGGACAGTCCCGGGGAGACCCAGTACTTC; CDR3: CASSSGDSPGETQYF
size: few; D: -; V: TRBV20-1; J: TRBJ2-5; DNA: TGCAGTGCTAGCCCCCCCTTGACTAATCAAGAGACCCAGTACTTC; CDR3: CSASPPLTNQETQYF
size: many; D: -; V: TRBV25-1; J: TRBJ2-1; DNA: TGTGCCAGCAGTGAACGCTACCAGGAGGGAAGGAATGAGCAGTTCTTC; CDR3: CASSERYQEGRNEQFF
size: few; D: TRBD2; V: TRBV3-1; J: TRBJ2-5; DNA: TGTGCCAGCAGCCACCTGGGGGGACTAGCGGGAGGTTGGGAGACCCAGTACTTC; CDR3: CASSHLGGLAGGWETQYF